What follows are 2 T cell receptor beta chains derived from one specimen sequenced in a study of tumor-infiltrating lymphocytes in primary liver carcinoma. Making TCR beta cDNA involved 400 to 600 ng total RNA and a constant-region primer. Nested multiplex PCR, run for three rounds with slightly modified ARM-PCR, yielded TCR beta libraries. With TRBV1-TRBV30 forward primers and a C-beta reverse primer, the first two PCR rounds were run for approximately 9 cycles each. TCRdb passed the multiplex PCR reads through MiXCR, listing each CDR3 protein once. The sample carries 300,000 to 350,000 distinct CDR3 sequences, 65% recorded once. It was unsorted whole blood that yielded blood RNA, and germline DNA was also extracted. Sample: peripheral blood. These receptors originate from a man aged 40-55 years with primary liver carcinoma and hepatitis B virus infection.

For this clonotype: A read error is possible here, since a much larger clone lies one base away. This rearrangement joins TRBV6-6 to TRBJ2-7; 7 bases are shared with TRBD2. The CDR3 consists of 16 residues. Germline CDR1 reads MNHNY; CDR2 reads SVGAGI (reference sequence). The CDR3 is CAGSPRGGDLAYEQYF. The CDR3 DNA is TGTGCCGGCAGCCCTCGGGGAGGGGACTTGGCCTACGAGCAGTACTTC.

Of note for this clonotype: Being one base from a much bigger clone, this may be a read error. Likely a read error: the CDR3 ends without its conserved phenylalanine or tryptophan. The chain is built from TRBV6-5 and TRBJ1-1, with TRBD1 matching 10 bases. Germline trimming cut 7 bases from V and 4 bases from J; bases unmatched to any gene: 9. Germline V gives CDR1 MNHEY, CDR2 SVGAGI. The CDR3 length is 15 residues. Here the CDR3 reads CASNRPGQGSTEAFV. The CDR3 region has the DNA TGTGCCAGCAATCGTCCGGGACAGGGGTCCACTGAAGCTTTCGTT.